This TCR beta chain was recovered during a study of blood T cell repertoires in COVID-19. Study background: Samples taken during acute and convalescent COVID-19 were collected in the United States, Italy and Spain. Sample material is recorded as cDNA or gDNA derived from T cells, B-cell-depleted T cells, or PBMCs.

TCRdb's copy holds only in-frame clones and misses some; the assay was immunoSEQ multiplex PCR. In the table there are some 200,000 clones, around 82% of which are singletons. Ages ranged from roughly 18 to 100 years, with residence in about two dozen US areas. Membership in each cohort depended on participant-reported clinical history. This CDR3 is built from 13 residues. CDR1 and CDR2 (germline): WSHSY, SAAADI. The V end lost 4 bases, the J end lost 6 bases, and 9 bases lay between the germline ends. This TCR was sampled from a woman in her 40s with acute COVID-19. The sequencing sample was made of PBMCs or T cells enriched from blood (not recorded which). This rearrangement joins TRBV10-2 to TRBJ2-2; D gene ambiguous. This chain's CDR3 is CASSAIVSGELFF. The CDR3 nucleotides are TGCGCCAGCAGTGCAATAGTTTCCGGGGAGCTGTTTTTT.